A single TCR beta chain is shown here with its context. The target antigen is unknown. Time point specified: week 35, safety follow-up. Vaccinated patients received 300 ug of mutant IDH1 20-mer peptide per dose, with topical imiquimod. The entry originates in a study of a mutant IDH1 vaccine in newly diagnosed glioma. Germline V CDR1 and CDR2: SGHVS, FQNEAQ. The V gene end was trimmed by 5 bases and the J gene end by 2 bases; junction bases not matched to a gene: 5. The CDR3 loop spans 14 amino acids. This table comes from immunoSEQ multiplex PCR, and its TCRdb copy is limited to in-frame clones, with some not included. This table holds around 70,000 clones, 85% to 90% found once.

J is TRBJ2-5 and V is TRBV7-8, with 7 positions matching TRBD1. Sequencing was performed on PBMCs, taken from a glioma patient whose treatment included an IDH1 peptide vaccine. This clonotype was obtained from a man aged 30 to 45 with glioma. CDR3 residues: CASSPQGLQETQYF. In nucleotides, the CDR3 is TGTGCCAGCAGCCCACAGGGGTTACAAGAGACCCAGTACTTC.